One and the same sample provided the 6 T cell receptor beta chains below, sequenced in a study of OX40 agonist ivuxolimab in advanced cancers. TCRdb keeps only in-frame clones here, not all; method: immunoSEQ multiplex PCR. The sample records over 8,000 clones, around four fifths being singletons. The sequencing used CD4+ or CD8+ T cells sorted from blood, collected in a trial of the OX40 agonist ivuxolimab. These receptors were collected from an adult with an advanced solid tumor such as melanoma, head and neck, liver or kidney cancer.

This clone is labeled as large (0.1 to 1%). The rearrangement uses TRBV27 and TRBJ2-6; D is undetermined. This CDR3 is built from 16 residues. V shed 5 bases and J shed 4 bases, with 15 bases lying between them. Germline V gives CDR1 MNHEY, CDR2 SMNVEV (reference sequence). CDR3: CASSTTFASGANVLTF. The CDR3 coding sequence is TGTGCCAGCAGTACAACATTCGCATCAGGGGCCAACGTCCTGACTTTC. Filled out from reference TRBV27 and TRBJ2-6, the complete variable domain reads EAQVTQNPRYLITVTGKKLTVTCSQNMNHEYMSWYRQDPGLGLRQIYYSMNVEVTDKGDVPEGYKVSRKEKRNFPLILESPSPNQTSLYFCASSTTFASGANVLTFGAGSRLTVL.

This clone has a handful of counts. The rearrangement uses TRBV30 and TRBJ2-1, with 8 bases identical to TRBD1. The V gene's germline CDR1 is GTSNPN and CDR2 SVGIG (reference sequence). The CDR3 contains 15 residues. V gave up 3 bases and J gave up 7 bases; unmatched junction bases: 11. The CDR3 DNA follows: TGTGCCTGGAGAGCTGCGGGACAGGAAGCTAATGAGCAGTTCTTC. Its translation is CAWRAAGQEANEQFF.

The V gene is TRBV28, the J gene TRBJ2-3; 9 positions agree with TRBD1. Trimming at V came to 6 bases and at J to 0 bases, leaving 13 bases not matched to a gene. This CDR3 is built from 18 residues. The V gene's germline CDR1 is MDHEN and CDR2 SYDVKM. CDR3 DNA: TGTGCCAGCAGGGCTGACAGGGGGAAGGAGACTAGCACAGATACGCAGTATTTT. Its translation: CASRADRGKETSTDTQYF.

This sequence joins TRBV6-1 and TRBJ2-1, with TRBD2 matching over 7 bases. Germline V CDR1 and CDR2: MNHNS, SASEGT. This CDR3 is 15 amino acids long. V trimming: 3 bases; J trimming: 3 bases; junction bases outside the gene matches: 5. The CDR3 region is CASSDGAGLYNEQFF. Written as DNA, the CDR3 is TGTGCCAGCAGTGATGGAGCGGGACTCTACAATGAGCAGTTCTTC.

This clone is classed as medium-sized. The chain carries TRBV21-1 and TRBJ2-3; the D call TRBD1 from the table was never checked on the DNA. TRBV21-1 is flagged as a pseudogene. This CDR3 has 17 residues. CDR3 nucleotides: TGTGCCAGCAGCAAAGACGGGGACAATACTAGCACAGATACGCAGTATTTT. Its protein product is CASSKDGDNTSTDTQYF.

Turning to this clone: The same CDR3 also results from other DNA sequences found in this sample. The chain couples TRBV30 to TRBJ2-7, with 10 bases that match TRBD2. The CDR3 runs 12 residues. In germline, CDR1 is GTSNPN, CDR2 SVGIG (reference sequence). V lost 5 bases, J lost 3 bases, and 1 base stayed unmatched. CDR3: CAWGLADYEQYF. The CDR3 DNA sequence: TGTGCCTGGGGACTAGCGGACTACGAGCAGTACTTC.